One and the same sample provided the 6 T cell receptor beta chains below, sequenced in a study of Graves' ophthalmopathy and Graves' hyperthyroidism. RNA transcripts provided the template for amplifying TCR beta CDR3 regions. Second-round multiplex PCR came after first-round RT-PCR with HTBI primers. TCRdb re-analysed the multiplex PCR reads in MiXCR, keeping a single row per CDR3 protein. The table records almost 750,000 distinct CDR3 sequences, 35% to 50% of them present only once. Sequenced sample: peripheral blood. Receptor source: an adult man with Graves' ophthalmopathy.

The chain couples TRBV2 to TRBJ2-6; D might be TRBD1 (6 bases). The germline V gene has CDR1 SNHLY and CDR2 FYNNEI. The length of the CDR3 is 16 residues. Trimming took off 7 bases at V and 0 bases at J, with 13 bases between the two ends. CDR3 sequence: CASIRQVRSGANVLTF. The CDR3 DNA reads as TGTGCCAGCATTAGACAGGTCCGCTCTGGGGCCAACGTCCTGACTTTC.

The sample holds many counts of this clonotype. The chain employs TRBV2 and TRBJ1-4; D gene uncertain. The CDR3 covers 14 residues. The germline CDR1 and CDR2 sequences are SNHLY and FYNNEI. V was clipped by 6 bases and J by 4 bases, with 12 bases between them. CDR3 region: CASSHRRRNEKLFF. CDR3 DNA sequence: TGTGCCAGCAGCCACCGACGTCGTAATGAAAAACTGTTTTTT.

As for this clonotype: An end of the junction does not agree with germline; a read error may underlie this. The chain links TRBV7-2 to TRBJ2-7; 7 positions match TRBD2. This CDR3 has 12 residues. The germline CDR1 and CDR2 sequences are SGHTA and FQGNSA. The CDR3 region is CASSPREYGQYF. CDR3 coding DNA: TGTGCCAGCAGCCCGCGGGAGTACGGGCAGTACTTC. The variable domain in full, with the rest retrieved from reference TRBV7-2 and TRBJ2-7, is GAGVSQSPSNKVTEKGKDVELRCDPISGHTALYWYRQSLGQGLEFLIYFQGNSAPDKSGLPSDRFSAERTGGSVSTLTIQRTQQEDSAVYLCASSPREYGQYFGPGTRLTVT.

This clonotype was recorded at least ten times. The chain employs TRBV9 and TRBJ2-5; 9 positions match TRBD1. V lost 4 bases and J lost 5; bases outside the gene matches: 6. The CDR3 runs to 14 residues. CDR1 is SGDLS, CDR2 YYNGEE, per germline. Here the CDR3 reads CASSTRDREETQYF. The CDR3 DNA is TGTGCCAGCAGCACCCGGGACAGGGAGGAGACCCAGTACTTC.

This rearrangement joins TRBV10-3 to TRBJ1-3; 7 bases are a match to TRBD1. The germline gives CDR1 ENHRY, CDR2 SYGVKD. Trimming cost V 11 bases and J 2 bases; bases outside gene matches: 12. The CDR3 runs to 15 residues. The CDR3 protein is CAGTQGLLTGNTIYF. The CDR3, as DNA: TGTGCCGGAACACAGGGGCTACTGACTGGAAACACCATATATTTT.

Of note for this clonotype: At one end the junction does not follow the germline gene, possibly because of a read error. V usage is TRBV20-1 and J usage is TRBJ1-2; D is unresolved. This CDR3 has 14 residues. CDR1 is DFQATT and CDR2 is SNEGSKA in the germline V gene (reference sequence). As DNA, the CDR3 is TGCAGTGCTAGAGATAATGACGGCCACTATGGCTACATCTTC. Its protein is CSARDNDGHYGYIF.